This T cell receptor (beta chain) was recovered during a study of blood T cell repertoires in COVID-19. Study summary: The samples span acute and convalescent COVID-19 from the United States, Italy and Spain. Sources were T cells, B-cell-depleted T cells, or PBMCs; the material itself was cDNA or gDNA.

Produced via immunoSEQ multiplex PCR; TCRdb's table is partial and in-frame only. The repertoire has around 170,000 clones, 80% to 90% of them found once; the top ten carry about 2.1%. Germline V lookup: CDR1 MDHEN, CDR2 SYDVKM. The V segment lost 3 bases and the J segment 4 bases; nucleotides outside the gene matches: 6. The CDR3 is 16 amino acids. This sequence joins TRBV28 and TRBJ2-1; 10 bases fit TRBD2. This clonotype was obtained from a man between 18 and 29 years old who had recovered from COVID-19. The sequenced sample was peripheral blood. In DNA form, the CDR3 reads TGTGCCAGCAGTTTTCCGCTAGCGGGAGATTACAATGAGCAGTTCTTC. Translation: CASSFPLAGDYNEQFF.